This T cell receptor (beta chain) was sequenced in a study of blood T cell repertoires in COVID-19 (TCRdb year 2020). Some background on the complete study: Samples from collaborators originated in the United States, Italy and Spain and spanned both the acute and convalescent phases of COVID-19. The material from the prospective study consisted of cDNA or gDNA derived from T cells, B-cell-depleted T cells, or PBMCs. Deeply sampled blood TCRbeta repertoires from subjects exposed to, actively infected with, or recovered from COVID-19 were included in the dataset. The repertoires were released in a freely available public database intended as a resource for research on the immune response to SARS-CoV-2. Samples came from the ongoing ImmuneRACE study (first 160 participants) plus 1,254 subjects from 6 global collaborators. The sample metadata nearly always contained a de-identified subject ID, COVID-19 status, age in years and sex. HLA class I and class II types, where available, came from metadata supplied by the sample provider rather than from assay-based typing.

Spanning cysteine to phenylalanine, the CDR3 consists of 16 amino acids. The read is trimmed to its CDR3 DNA, 48 bases read in frame from base 1. CDR1 and CDR2 (MNHEY, SVGEGT) derive from the germline V gene. V is clipped by 4 bases and J by 1 base, and the sequence between their germline boundaries is 16 bases long. In the case of this clone: What this receptor recognizes is not known. It has no much larger one-base neighbor in the sample; base qualities were not kept.

Overall results and qualifications from the work: The quantity of clinical and demographic metadata differed by source and by participant and was supplied without curation.

Samples from volunteer blood donors who had recovered from COVID-19 were contributed by a second Seattle source. Each collaborating institution followed its own protocols to collect whole blood in K2EDTA tubes. For TCRbeta analysis, collaborator samples were shipped as frozen whole blood, as isolated PBMCs, or as DNA extracted from either sample type. The immunoSEQ Assay, a bias-controlled multiplex PCR, was used to amplify TCRbeta CDR3 regions from genomic DNA. The paper's processing steps were these. The number of nucleated cells in each sample was estimated from the amplification of reference gene primers within the assay. Sequence reads were collapsed and filtered to measure the absolute abundance of every unique TCRbeta CDR3 rearrangement. For each sample, productive Simpson clonality was calculated as the square root of Simpson's diversity index over productive rearrangements. TCRdb limited this immuneACCESS table to in-frame rearrangements with V and J called. A share of clones is missing; checked studies link under half to unresolved V genes, and the rest is unexplained. D and trimming were read from the DNA, whereas the V and J calls and clone size are those reported in that table. For this sample there are roughly 150,000 clones; more than 75% appear just once. About 2.1% of the sample belongs to the ten largest clones.

The clonotype originates from a man aged 50 or older who had recovered from COVID-19. The sequence is built from TRBV6-2 or TRBV6-3 and TRBJ2-5, with TRBD2 tentatively as D gene (6 bases match). The sample consisted of peripheral blood. The base sequence is TGTGCCAGCAGTTCCGGACTAAAGCTTACCCAAGAGACCCAGTACTTC. Protein translation: CASSSGLKLTQETQYF.